This passage covers 10 T cell receptor beta chains from one sample sequenced in a study of PD-1 blockade in classical Hodgkin lymphoma. Measured with immunoSEQ multiplex PCR; TCRdb has only the in-frame clones, and not every one. The sample carries about 41,000 clones, approximately 83% recorded once. In every patient, relapse followed autologous stem cell transplantation, while exposure to brentuximab vedotin differed. The source was peripheral blood mononuclear cells (PBMCs), collected at baseline. The origin of the receptors is a human donor with classical Hodgkin lymphoma.

J is TRBJ2-7 and V is TRBV10-1, with a tentative D call TRBD2 (7 bases). CDR1 is WNHNN and CDR2 is SYGVQD in the germline V gene (reference sequence). CDR3 size: 14 residues. Between the trimmed V and J ends, which lost 8 bases and 3 bases, there was a span of 17 bases. Here the CDR3 DNA reads TGCGCCAGCCCCGAGGGGGGGGGAATCTACGAGCAGTACTTC. This sequence encodes CASPEGGGIYEQYF.

The chain joins TRBV20-1 to TRBJ2-7, with D uncertain. This CDR3 is 11 amino acids long. Trimming removed 7 bases at V and 3 bases at J, with 10 bases between. Germline assignment: CDR1 DFQATT and CDR2 SNEGSKA (reference sequence). This chain's CDR3 is CSGTIYYEQYF. The CDR3 DNA reads as TGCAGTGGAACGATATACTACGAGCAGTACTTC.

The DNA of the CDR3 is TGTGCCAGCAGCCCACAAATAAGGACAGGGTTTGGCCAGCCCCAGCATTTT. Amino acid sequence: CASSPQIRTGFGQPQHF. The chain is built from TRBV7-2 and TRBJ1-5; TRBD1 matches at 8 bases. Trimming at V came to 5 bases and at J to 7 bases, leaving 16 bases not matched to a gene. The CDR3 sequence is 17 residues long. Germline CDR1 SGHTA, CDR2 FQGNSA.

The rearrangement links TRBV11-2 to TRBJ2-3; 14 nucleotides line up with TRBD2. This CDR3 is built from 16 residues. From germline, CDR1 is SGHAT and CDR2 FQNNGV. V shed 5 bases, J shed 3 bases, and the junction held 4 bases outside the gene matches. The CDR3: CASSPGLAGGTDTQYF. The CDR3 DNA reads as TGTGCCAGCAGCCCCGGACTAGCGGGAGGAACAGATACGCAGTATTTT.

The chain links TRBV7-2 to TRBJ2-1, with D possibly TRBD1 on 6 matching bases. The ends were cut back, 6 bases at V and 9 bases at J, with 12 bases in the middle. Germline V lookup: CDR1 SGHTA, CDR2 FQGNSA. The length of the CDR3 is 12 residues. In DNA, the CDR3 is TGTGCCAGCAGGGGGTTGGACAGTGAGCAGTTCTTC. This sequence encodes CASRGLDSEQFF. Looking up the rest from reference TRBV7-2 and TRBJ2-1 gives the full variable domain: GAGVSQSPSNKVTEKGKDVELRCDPISGHTALYWYRQSLGQGLEFLIYFQGNSAPDKSGLPSDRFSAERTGGSVSTLTIQRTQQEDSAVYLCASRGLDSEQFFGPGTRLTVL.

V usage is TRBV6-6 and J usage is TRBJ1-6, with D unclear. The CDR3 extends over 15 amino acids. The germline gives CDR1 MNHNY, CDR2 SVGAGI (reference sequence). V lost 2 bases to trimming and J lost 9 bases, with 14 bases between them. This chain's CDR3 is CASSYPGGSGSPLHF. DNA of the CDR3: TGTGCCAGCAGTTACCCGGGAGGGTCTGGTTCACCCCTCCACTTT.

This chain joins TRBV10-2 and TRBJ1-3; 11 positions agree with TRBD1. V shed 4 bases and J 9 bases; nucleotides not matched to a gene: 8. CDR1 is WSHSY, CDR2 SAAADI, per germline. The CDR3 runs to 15 residues. The chain's CDR3 is CASSAADRGLGTIYF. Written as DNA, the CDR3 is TGCGCCAGCAGTGCCGCGGACAGGGGGCTAGGCACCATATATTTT.

CDR3 coding DNA: TGTGCCTGGAGTGTACTAATAGGGAACGAGCAGTACTTC. This sequence encodes CAWSVLIGNEQYF. The chain recombines TRBV30 with TRBJ2-7; D is undetermined. Germline lookup yields CDR1 GTSNPN and CDR2 SVGIG (reference sequence). The CDR3 runs 13 residues. Trimming left V 0 bases short and J 5 bases short, with 11 bases between.

The genes are TRBV5-5 and TRBJ1-2; perhaps TRBD1 as D (6 bases). CDR1 is SGHKS and CDR2 is YYEKEE in the germline V gene (reference sequence). The ends were cut back, 5 bases at V and 2 bases at J, with 13 bases in the middle. This CDR3 is 14 amino acids long. As DNA, the CDR3 is TGTGCCAGCAGAGTGGCGCAGGGGAACTATGGCTACACCTTC. Translation gives CASRVAQGNYGYTF.

The rearrangement uses TRBV9 and TRBJ2-1, with 13 bases aligning to TRBD2. The CDR3 runs 20 residues. Germline CDR1 and CDR2: SGDLS and YYNGEE. V gave up 5 bases and J gave up 5 bases; unmatched junction bases: 19. The CDR3 sequence is CASSSGSWTSGSRIDNEQFF. CDR3 DNA: TGTGCCAGCAGTTCCGGCTCTTGGACTAGCGGGAGCCGAATCGACAATGAGCAGTTCTTC.